The sequence of this T cell receptor (beta chain) was determined in a study of T cells after yellow fever vaccination. This CDR3 is 12 amino acids long. Germline CDR1 and CDR2: SEHNR and FQNEAQ (reference sequence). V was cut by 0 bases and J by 3 bases, with 2 bases left in between. Each CDR3 protein gets one entry after TCRdb re-called the 5' RACE reads with MiXCR. The sample gives a few hundred thousand distinct CDR3 sequences, about 4% of which show up once; 24% is in the top ten. This chain connects TRBV7-9 to TRBJ1-2; D is undetermined. This clonotype was sampled from a man between 18 and 35 years old who received the YFV17D yellow fever vaccine. Here the sequenced sample was PBMCs, taken 5 days after the yellow fever booster vaccination. In DNA form, the CDR3 reads TGTGCCAGCAGCTTAGCGGACTATGGCTACACCTTC. Translated: CASSLADYGYTF.